Shown below are 10 T cell receptor beta chains from a single sample sequenced in a study of T cell responses to AZD1222 COVID-19 vaccine. Method: immunoSEQ multiplex PCR; TCRdb's copy keeps in-frame clones and lacks some. This table has 90,000 to 150,000 clones, around nine tenths appearing once. This material consisted of peripheral blood, taken on day 0 of AZD1222 vaccination. The origin of the receptors is an adult in good health.

The chain links TRBV24-1 to TRBJ2-1; the D is unclear. From germline, CDR1 is KGHDR and CDR2 SFDVKD. V lost 7 bases to trimming and J lost 4 bases, with 4 bases between them. This CDR3 region has 11 residues. In DNA form, the CDR3 reads TGTGCCACCAGCCAGTACAATGAGCAGTTCTTC. It is translated as CATSQYNEQFF.

V is TRBV4-1 and J is TRBJ1-2, with D unclear. Per germline, CDR1 MGHRA and CDR2 YSYEKL. Between the trimmed V and J ends, which lost 0 bases and 0 bases, there was a span of 14 bases. CDR3 length: 17 residues. CDR3 residues: CASSQEGFKVTNYGYTF. The CDR3 coding sequence is TGCGCCAGCAGCCAAGAGGGGTTTAAAGTCACTAACTATGGCTACACCTTC.

The chain joins TRBV5-1 to TRBJ1-3, with 7 bases matching TRBD1. Trimming at V came to 4 bases and at J to 3 bases, leaving 13 bases not matched to a gene. CDR3 length: 17 residues. Germline V gene lookup returns CDR1 SGHRS and CDR2 YFSETQ. CDR3 in DNA: TGCGCCAGCAGCCCCCTGCCGAGGGGGCGCGGTGGAAACACCATATATTTT. Protein: CASSPLPRGRGGNTIYF. Looking up the rest from reference TRBV5-1 and TRBJ1-3 gives the full variable domain: KAGVTQTPRYLIKTRGQQVTLSCSPISGHRSVSWYQQTPGQGLQFLFEYFSETQRNKGNFPGRFSGRQFSNSRSEMNVSTLELGDSALYLCASSPLPRGRGGNTIYFGEGSWLTVV.

This clone was recorded only once. The V and J genes are TRBV3-1 (or the pseudogene TRBV3-2) and TRBJ1-6; D call uncertain. Germline lookup yields CDR1 LGHDT and CDR2 YNNKEL (reference sequence). CDR3 length: 12 amino acids. Deletions cut 1 base from V and 8 bases from J, with 3 bases between. The CDR3 coding sequence is TGTGCCAGCAGCCAAGGGGATTCACCCCTCCACTTT. Translation: CASSQGDSPLHF.

This CDR3 reads CASSLSGYSYEQYF. Written as DNA, the CDR3 is TGTGCCAGCAGCTTAAGTGGATACTCCTACGAGCAGTACTTC. The V call is TRBV7-3, the J call TRBJ2-7; D unclear. V was shortened by 1 base and J by 0 bases, with 7 bases between the two germline ends. CDR1 is SGHTA, CDR2 FQGTGA, per germline. CDR3 length: 14 residues.

The rearrangement links TRBV4-3 to TRBJ1-1, with a possible D match to TRBD1 (6 bases). There are 13 residues in the CDR3. Germline loops: CDR1 LGHNA, CDR2 YSLEER. V was cut by 4 bases and J by 6 bases, with 12 bases left in between. CDR3 DNA sequence: TGCGCCAGCAGCCTAAAAAGGGGGGCTGAAGCTTTCTTT. It translates to CASSLKRGAEAFF.

The rearrangement uses TRBV7-2 and TRBJ1-1, with D tentatively TRBD1 (6 bases). This CDR3 comprises 13 residues. Germline CDR1 and CDR2: SGHTA and FQGNSA. The V end lost 3 bases, the J end lost 6 bases, and 11 bases lay between the germline ends. The CDR3 coding sequence is TGTGCCAGCAGCTTCGACAGGAGACCTGAAGCTTTCTTT. It is translated as CASSFDRRPEAFF.

The chain joins TRBV19 to TRBJ1-5; 9 nucleotides agree with TRBD1. This CDR3 is built from 15 residues. V lost 6 bases, J lost 2 bases, and 5 bases stayed unmatched. CDR1 and CDR2 (germline): LNHDA, SQIVND (reference sequence). The CDR3, as DNA: TGTGCCAGTAGCCAGGACAGGGGAGGCAATCAGCCCCAGCATTTT. Translation: CASSQDRGGNQPQHF.

CDR3 residues: CASSSPASGGKYEQYF. In DNA form, the CDR3 reads TGTGCCAGCTCCTCCCCGGCTAGCGGGGGGAAATACGAGCAGTACTTC. The rearrangement joins TRBV18 to TRBJ2-7, with 11 bases aligning to TRBD2. Germline CDR1 and CDR2: KGHSH and LQKENI. V was clipped by 6 bases and J by 4 bases; unmatched bases: 11. The length of the CDR3 is 16 residues.

The chain couples TRBV7-2 to TRBJ1-2; unclear D gene. This CDR3 contains 13 residues. Trimming shortened V by 5 bases and J by 8 bases, and 15 bases separated the two germline ends. Germline V gene sequence: CDR1 SGHTA, CDR2 FQGNSA. For the CDR3, the DNA is TGTGCCAGCAGCCCCGGGGAGGGTTTAGGCTACACCTTC. It yields the protein CASSPGEGLGYTF.